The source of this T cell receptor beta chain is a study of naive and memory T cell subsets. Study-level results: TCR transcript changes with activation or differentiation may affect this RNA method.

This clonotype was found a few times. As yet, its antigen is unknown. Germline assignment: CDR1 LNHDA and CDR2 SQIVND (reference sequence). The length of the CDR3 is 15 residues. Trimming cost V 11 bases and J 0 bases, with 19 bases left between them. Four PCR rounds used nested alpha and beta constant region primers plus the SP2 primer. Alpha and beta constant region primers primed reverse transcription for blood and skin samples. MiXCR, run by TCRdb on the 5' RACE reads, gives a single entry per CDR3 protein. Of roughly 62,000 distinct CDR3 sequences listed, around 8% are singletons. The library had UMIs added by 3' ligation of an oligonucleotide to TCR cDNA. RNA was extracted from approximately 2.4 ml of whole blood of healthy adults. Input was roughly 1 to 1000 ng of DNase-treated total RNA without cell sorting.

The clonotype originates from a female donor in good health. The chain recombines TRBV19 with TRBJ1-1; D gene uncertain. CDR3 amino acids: CASRTGNNMNTEAFF. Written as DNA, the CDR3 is TGTGCCTCCAGGACCGGGAACAACATGAACACTGAAGCTTTCTTT. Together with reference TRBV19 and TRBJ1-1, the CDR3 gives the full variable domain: DGGITQSPKYLFRKEGQNVTLSCEQNLNHDAMYWYRQDPGQGLRLIYYSQIVNDFQKGDIAEGYSVSREKKESFPLTVTSAQKNPTAFYLCASRTGNNMNTEAFFGQGTRLTVV.